This entry lists 25 T cell receptor beta chains sequenced from one sample in a study of blood T cell repertoires in COVID-19. TCRdb's table, derived via immunoSEQ multiplex PCR, lists solely in-frame clones and lacks some. The sample has a few hundred thousand clones; around 90% are singletons. The sequenced sample was peripheral blood. Receptors originate from a woman between 45 and 65 years old who had recovered from COVID-19.

This chain links TRBV18 with TRBJ2-5; a weak D match, TRBD2 (5 bases). This CDR3 comprises 15 residues. Per the germline V gene, CDR1 is KGHSH and CDR2 is LQKENI. V was cut by 2 bases and J by 5 bases, with 15 bases left in between. The chain's CDR3 is CASSPEGRAQETQYF. Written as DNA, the CDR3 is TGTGCCAGCTCACCAGAGGGAAGGGCCCAGGAGACCCAGTACTTC.

The chain has TRBV15 and TRBJ1-4, with TRBD1 identical over 8 bases. The ends lost 3 bases at V and 13 bases at J; junction bases unmatched: 13. Germline V lookup: CDR1 LNHNV, CDR2 YYDKDF (reference sequence). The CDR3 is made up of 15 amino acids. CDR3 region: CATSRGQDPANGLFF. CDR3 coding DNA: TGTGCCACCAGCAGGGGACAGGACCCTGCGAACGGACTGTTTTTT.

The chain couples TRBV6-2 or TRBV6-3 to TRBJ1-1; D gene ambiguous. Per germline, CDR1 MNHEY and CDR2 SVGEGT. This CDR3 is 13 amino acids long. The V end lost 4 bases, the J end lost 0 bases, and 6 bases lay between the germline ends. The CDR3 protein is CASSFNLNTEAFF. In DNA form, the CDR3 reads TGTGCCAGCAGTTTTAATTTGAACACTGAAGCTTTCTTT.

The gene calls are TRBV27 and TRBJ1-2, with 9 bases lining up with TRBD1. The CDR3 runs 15 residues. Germline V gives CDR1 MNHEY, CDR2 SMNVEV (reference sequence). J lost 2 bases, V lost 6 bases, and 7 bases had no gene match. In nucleotides, the CDR3 is TGTGCCAGCAGCCCCGGACAGGGGAGAAACTATGGCTACACCTTC. Protein: CASSPGQGRNYGYTF.

This clone was found once. The genes are TRBV28 and TRBJ2-6; TRBD1 agrees at 11 bases. Looked up from germline, CDR1 is MDHEN and CDR2 is SYDVKM. The CDR3 totals 15 residues. After removal of 6 bases from V and 2 bases from J, the junction contained 0 bases not matched to a gene. The CDR3 is CASRDRGPGANVLTF. The DNA of the CDR3 is TGTGCCAGCAGGGACAGGGGGCCTGGGGCCAACGTCCTGACTTTC.

This clone was seen only a few times. This rearrangement joins TRBV7-8 to TRBJ2-1, with 13 bases aligning to TRBD2. V trimming: 7 bases; J trimming: 3 bases; junction bases outside the gene matches: 9. CDR1 is SGHVS, CDR2 FQNEAQ, per germline. The CDR3 is made up of 17 amino acids. The CDR3 loop reads CASNPGTSGADYNEQFF. CDR3 nucleotides: TGTGCCAGCAACCCCGGGACTAGCGGGGCAGACTACAATGAGCAGTTCTTC.

V gene TRBV3-1 (or the pseudogene TRBV3-2) combines with J gene TRBJ1-4; D remains ambiguous. The CDR3 totals 15 residues. Germline-derived CDR1 and CDR2 are LGHDT and YNNKEL (reference sequence). Trimming left V 4 bases short and J 7 bases short, with 16 bases between. CDR3 region: CASSLWTLQTEKLFF. As DNA, the CDR3 is TGTGCCAGCAGCCTTTGGACTTTACAAACTGAAAAACTGTTTTTT.

This chain links TRBV21-1 with TRBJ2-7; the table's D call, TRBD2, was not checked against the DNA. TRBV21-1 is tagged as a pseudogene. The CDR3 extends over 12 amino acids. Written as DNA, the CDR3 is TGTGCCAGCAGAACGAGAGGGAACGAGCAGTACTTC. It yields the protein CASRTRGNEQYF.

The J gene is TRBJ1-4, the V gene TRBV11-2, with a weak D call TRBD1 (5 bases). Germline V gene sequence: CDR1 SGHAT, CDR2 FQNNGV. Trimming cost V 6 bases and J 8 bases, with 19 bases left between them. There are 15 residues in the CDR3. The CDR3 DNA follows: TGTGCCAGCAGTTCCGCGGGGGGTAGGGGCGAAAAACTGTTTTTT. Amino acid sequence: CASSSAGGRGEKLFF.

The chain uses TRBV7-8 and TRBJ1-5, with no clear D. Trimming stripped 2 bases from V and 0 bases from J, with 5 bases between. This CDR3 is 14 amino acids long. Germline CDR1 reads SGHVS; CDR2 reads FQNEAQ. CDR3 in DNA: TGTGCCAGCAGCTTACCGGTTAGCAATCAGCCCCAGCATTTT. Amino acid sequence: CASSLPVSNQPQHF.

The chain joins TRBV6-2 or TRBV6-3 to TRBJ1-2; no clear D gene. Trimming stripped 6 bases from V and 5 bases from J, with 13 bases between. CDR1 and CDR2 from the germline V gene are MNHEY and SVGEGT. This CDR3 spans 13 amino acids. DNA of the CDR3: TGTGCCAGCAGCTTTGAGGCTAGATATGGCTACACCTTC. This encodes CASSFEARYGYTF.

The chain is built from TRBV30 and TRBJ1-1; D call uncertain. The CDR3 is 12 residues long. Germline V gene lookup returns CDR1 GTSNPN and CDR2 SVGIG (reference sequence). Between the trimmed V and J ends, which lost 3 bases and 8 bases, there was a span of 13 bases. CDR3 residues: CAWSLTGLEAFF. In nucleotides, the CDR3 is TGTGCCTGGAGCCTAACGGGATTGGAAGCTTTCTTT.

The chain combines TRBV5-4 with TRBJ2-2, with 7 bases aligning to TRBD2. Germline V CDR1 and CDR2: SGHNT, YYREEE (reference sequence). This CDR3 region has 15 residues. V was pared by 0 bases and J by 1 base, with 0 bases of the junction left unmatched. The CDR3 DNA reads as TGTGCCAGCAGCTTGGGGGAGGGGAACACCGGGGAGCTGTTTTTT. Translated, it gives CASSLGEGNTGELFF.

The CDR3 loop is CASSYSIGGRNYGYTF. CDR3 nucleotide sequence: TGTGCCAGCAGTTACTCGATTGGAGGCAGGAACTATGGCTACACCTTC. The chain combines TRBV6-5 with TRBJ1-2; no reliable D call. The CDR3 extends over 16 amino acids. Between the trimmed V and J ends, which lost 0 bases and 2 bases, there was a span of 13 bases. Germline CDR1 MNHEY, CDR2 SVGAGI.

The chain carries TRBV7-3 and TRBJ2-1; 7 nucleotides match TRBD2. Trimming cost V 5 bases and J 9 bases; bases outside gene matches: 10. In germline, CDR1 is SGHTA, CDR2 FQGTGA. The CDR3 runs 14 residues. CDR3 nucleotides: TGTGCCAGCAGCGTAAGCGGACTAGTAGCTGAGCAGTTCTTC. Amino acids: CASSVSGLVAEQFF.

The V gene is TRBV6-2 or TRBV6-3, the J gene TRBJ1-5; D not resolved. V was cut by 6 bases and J by 6 bases, with 12 bases left in between. The CDR3 has 13 residues. The germline CDR1 and CDR2 sequences are MNHEY and SVGEGT. The CDR3 here is CASSPTHSQPQHF. The CDR3 DNA is TGTGCCAGCAGCCCTACCCACAGTCAGCCCCAGCATTTT.

The V call is TRBV5-6, the J call TRBJ2-1; 12 bases are shared with TRBD2. The CDR3 is 15 amino acids. Germline V gene sequence: CDR1 SGHDT, CDR2 YYEEEE. V dropped 4 bases and J dropped 4; count of bases not matched to a gene: 3. CDR3 residues: CASSLTSGGYNEQFF. The CDR3 DNA is TGTGCCAGCAGCCTCACTAGCGGGGGGTACAATGAGCAGTTCTTC.

The CDR3 sequence is CASLPPWTQYGYTF. DNA of the CDR3: TGTGCCAGCTTACCTCCTTGGACACAGTATGGCTACACCTTC. The chain joins TRBV28 to TRBJ1-2; TRBD1 is a possible D gene (5 bases). The CDR3 runs 14 residues. Germline lookup yields CDR1 MDHEN and CDR2 SYDVKM. Between the trimmed V and J ends, which lost 8 bases and 5 bases, there was a span of 18 bases.

The chain has TRBV5-6 and TRBJ1-1; D call uncertain. V lost 0 bases, J lost 1 base, and 13 bases lay in between. This CDR3 contains 16 residues. CDR1 SGHDT and CDR2 YYEEEE come from the germline V gene. CDR3 bases: TGTGCCAGCAGCTTGGCCAGGAAAGGGAGGAACACTGAAGCTTTCTTT. Translation: CASSLARKGRNTEAFF.

The V call is TRBV3-1 (or the pseudogene TRBV3-2), the J call TRBJ2-7; D call uncertain. The ends were cut back, 2 bases at V and 1 base at J, with 21 bases in the middle. The CDR3 has 18 residues. The germline V gene has CDR1 LGHDT and CDR2 YNNKEL (reference sequence). In DNA, the CDR3 is TGTGCCAGCAGCCAAATTCCGAAAGACAAATTAAGGTCCTACGAGCAGTACTTC. It translates to CASSQIPKDKLRSYEQYF.

J is TRBJ1-3 and V is TRBV6-1, with a tentative D call TRBD1 (6 bases). Trimming stripped 3 bases from V and 2 bases from J, with 11 bases between. Germline V gene lookup returns CDR1 MNHNS and CDR2 SASEGT. The CDR3 has 15 amino acids. DNA of the CDR3: TGTGCCAGCAGTGACAGGGGATCACCTGGAAACACCATATATTTT. Its translation is CASSDRGSPGNTIYF.

V usage is TRBV19 and J usage is TRBJ2-7, with a tentative D call TRBD2 (6 bases). V was trimmed by 4 bases and J by 4 bases, leaving 11 bases between them. This CDR3 has 13 amino acids. The germline V gene encodes CDR1 LNHDA and CDR2 SQIVND (reference sequence). This chain's CDR3 is CASSTLEGYEQYF. Here the CDR3 DNA reads TGTGCCAGTAGTACCTTGGAGGGTTACGAGCAGTACTTC.

J is TRBJ1-6 and V is TRBV7-6, with TRBD1 matching over 8 bases. Germline trimming cut 5 bases from V and 7 bases from J; bases unmatched to any gene: 7. This CDR3 is 15 amino acids long. The germline V gene encodes CDR1 SGHVS and CDR2 FNYEAQ. The CDR3 here is CASSLVAGGNSPLHF. Written as DNA, the CDR3 is TGTGCCAGCAGCCTAGTGGCAGGGGGCAATTCACCCCTCCACTTT.

The rearrangement uses TRBV7-2 and TRBJ2-4; 11 bases are a match to TRBD2. This CDR3 contains 17 residues. CDR1 is SGHTA and CDR2 is FQGNSA in the germline V gene. V trimming: 4 bases; J trimming: 9 bases; junction bases outside the gene matches: 14. CDR3 nucleotide sequence: TGTGCCAGCAGCTCGCCCCTTAGCGGGAGGGCCGGGAGCATTCAGTACTTC. Translated: CASSSPLSGRAGSIQYF.

The rearrangement joins TRBV5-1 to TRBJ1-4; the match to TRBD1 covers 10 bases. CDR3 size: 14 residues. With V trimmed by 5 bases and J by 6 bases, 4 bases remained unmatched. CDR1 and CDR2 from the germline V gene are SGHRS and YFSETQ. CDR3 nucleotide sequence: TGCGCCAGCAGACTAGGGACAGGGGATGAAAAACTGTTTTTT. It codes for CASRLGTGDEKLFF.